Described below is a single T cell receptor beta chain sequence and its context. Its antigen is currently unknown. The record originates from a study of type 1 regulatory T cells. At the level of the study: T-allo10 is a Tr1-enriched, alloantigen-specific CD4 T cell product made in vitro.

Trimming took 3 bases from V and 5 from J, leaving 10 bases between them. From germline, CDR1 is PRHDT and CDR2 FYEKMQ (reference sequence). The CDR3 sequence is 13 residues long. A single record per CDR3 protein comes from TCRdb applying MiXCR to the reads. The data contain tens of thousands of distinct CDR3 sequences, less than 25% of them singletons. Study conclusions and caveats: Compared with non-Tr1 cells, Tr1 cells showed a narrower TCR repertoire.

The source material was cultured type 1 regulatory T (Tr1) cells, either the whole culture or a sorted fraction (not recorded which). The TCR comes from a human donor in good health. This rearrangement joins TRBV13 to TRBJ2-5; D is uncertain. The CDR3 nucleotides read TGTGCCAGCAGCTTTGGCAGGCGCGAGACCCAGTACTTC. As protein: CASSFGRRETQYF.